This is a list of T cell receptor beta chains from one sample in a study of T cells in narcolepsy. Here immunoSEQ multiplex PCR was the method, and the copy in TCRdb shows in-frame clones only, minus some. The sample lists tens of thousands of clones; about 80% were seen once. The sequencing input was CD45RA- memory CD4+ T cells from PBMCs. The receptors originated from a human donor with narcolepsy. Each CDR3 is given with its conserved first and last residue. D genes are given only for firm matches.

v_gene	j_gene	d_gene	CDR3nt	CDR3aa
TRBV27	TRBJ1-1	-	TGTGCCAGCAGTTTATCGTCGGAGAGCACTGAAGCTTTCTTT	CASSLSSESTEAFF
TRBV5-5	TRBJ2-7	-	TGTGCCAGCAGCTTAAAAAGCTCCTACGAGCAGTACTTC	CASSLKSSYEQYF
TRBV4-1	TRBJ2-4	TRBD2	TGCGCCAGCAGCCCCAGTCTACTTGAGCGGGAGTCGGTCGGGTCCAAAAACATTCAGTACTTC	CASSPSLLERESVGSKNIQYF
TRBV7-2	TRBJ1-4	-	TGTGCCAGCAGCTTAGCCAGAGGGACCTCCAATGAAAAACTGTTTTTT	CASSLARGTSNEKLFF
TRBV6-6	TRBJ2-1	-	TGTGCCAGCCTTCAGCCAGGGAACAATGAGCAGTTCTTC	CASLQPGNNEQFF
TRBV19	TRBJ2-3	TRBD2	TGTGCCAGTAGTGTGGGGGGGAATCCAGATACGCAGTATTTT	CASSVGGNPDTQYF
TRBV27	TRBJ2-7	TRBD1	TGTGCCAGCAGTAACGGGGACAGGGTCTACGAGCAGTACTTC	CASSNGDRVYEQYF
TRBV5-6	TRBJ2-2	-	TGTGCCAGCAGTTCGCAAAGCGTGGGGGAGCTGTTTTTT	CASSSQSVGELFF
TRBV27	TRBJ1-2	TRBD1	TGTGCCAGCAGTTTAGGGGGACAGAAGAACTATGGCTACACCTTC	CASSLGGQKNYGYTF
TRBV9	TRBJ2-5	-	TGTGCCAGCAGCGTAGAGGGGACCACCCAAGGGACCCAGTACTTC	CASSVEGTTQGTQYF
TRBV4-1	TRBJ2-7	-	TGCGCCAGCAGCCACAACAGTGGGCCCCCCTACGAGCAGTACTTC	CASSHNSGPPYEQYF